These T cell receptor beta chains were read from a single sample in a study of blood T cell repertoires in COVID-19. Assay: immunoSEQ multiplex PCR; the TCRdb copy retains only in-frame clones and omits some. The sample shows more than 90,000 clones, approximately 85% of them seen only once. The material sequenced was peripheral blood. The receptors come from a human donor in a cohort sampled during active COVID-19. Each CDR3 is given with its conserved first and last residue. The D gene is left open where the match is weak. Clone size is not always given. Where it is, it says once, few, many or a class for expanded clones.

v_call,j_call,d_call,clone_size,cdr3_aa,cdr3_nt
TRBV27,TRBJ2-1,TRBD2,NA,CASSSGGRMYNEQFF,TGTGCCAGCAGTTCGGGCGGGAGGATGTACAATGAGCAGTTCTTC
TRBV15,TRBJ1-2,TRBD1,NA,CATSPGTGGGYTF,TGTGCCACCAGCCCAGGGACAGGGGGCGGCTACACCTTC
TRBV28,TRBJ2-1,NA,NA,CASSGLQGKSYNEQFF,TGTGCCAGCAGCGGACTACAGGGGAAGTCCTACAATGAGCAGTTCTTC
TRBV11-3,TRBJ2-7,TRBD1,NA,CASSLDWWTGGASRPYEQYF,TGTGCCAGCAGCTTAGATTGGTGGACAGGGGGTGCTAGCCGACCCTACGAGCAGTACTTC
TRBV7-9,TRBJ2-1,TRBD1,NA,CASSLAGGQGTEQFF,TGTGCCAGCAGCTTAGCGGGGGGACAGGGGACTGAGCAGTTCTTC
TRBV3-1/TRBV3-2,TRBJ2-7,NA,NA,CASSHPRLAGDYEQYF,TGTGCCAGCAGCCATCCTCGACTAGCAGGGGACTACGAGCAGTACTTC
TRBV10-3,TRBJ2-5,TRBD1,NA,CAISRGQGGETQYF,TGTGCCATCAGCCGGGGACAGGGTGGGGAGACCCAGTACTTC
TRBV4-1,TRBJ1-2,TRBD1,NA,CASSQMGQPNYGYTF,TGCGCCAGCAGCCAAATGGGACAGCCTAACTATGGCTACACCTTC
TRBV9,TRBJ2-1,TRBD2,NA,CASTASGRGNEQFF,TGTGCCAGCACCGCTAGCGGGAGGGGCAATGAGCAGTTCTTC
TRBV7-9,TRBJ2-2,TRBD1,NA,CASRGQTNTGELFF,TGTGCCAGCCGGGGACAGACGAACACCGGGGAGCTGTTTTTT
TRBV30,TRBJ2-7,NA,NA,CAWSVRRGEQYF,TGTGCCTGGAGTGTAAGAAGGGGCGAGCAGTACTTC
TRBV5-4,TRBJ2-7,NA,NA,CASSPGQYSYEQYF,TGTGCCAGCAGCCCTGGACAGTACTCCTACGAGCAGTACTTC
TRBV2,TRBJ1-5,NA,NA,CASSEQGGRSNQPQHF,TGTGCCAGCAGTGAACAGGGAGGAAGGAGCAATCAGCCCCAGCATTTT
TRBV3-1/TRBV3-2,TRBJ2-1,TRBD2,few,CASSDTISGGAPYNEQFF,TGTGCCAGCAGTGACACCATTAGCGGGGGGGCCCCCTACAATGAGCAGTTCTTC
TRBV5-6,TRBJ2-5,TRBD2,NA,CASSLEARSGGTQYF,TGTGCCAGCAGCTTGGAAGCACGCTCGGGGGGGACCCAGTACTTC
TRBV12-1,TRBJ1-5,NA,NA,CASSRRSGSNQPQHF,TGTGCCAGCAGCCGTAGAAGCGGGTCCAATCAGCCCCAGCATTTT
TRBV28,TRBJ2-4,NA,NA,CASSLRRDTYRAKNIQYF,TGTGCCAGCAGTTTACGCCGGGACACCTATCGGGCCAAAAACATTCAGTACTTC
TRBV5-1,TRBJ2-7,TRBD2,NA,CASSLEGTSPYEQYF,TGCGCCAGCAGCTTGGAGGGGACTAGCCCCTACGAGCAGTACTTC
TRBV11-3,TRBJ2-3,TRBD2,NA,CASSLSGVTDTQYF,TGTGCCAGCAGCCTTAGCGGGGTCACAGATACGCAGTATTTT
TRBV6-5,TRBJ1-2,TRBD1,NA,CASIGQAAGPSGYTF,TGTGCCAGCATCGGACAGGCGGCGGGCCCCAGTGGCTACACCTTC
TRBV27,TRBJ1-6,NA,NA,CASSLQGRGPLHF,TGTGCCAGCAGTTTACAGGGAAGGGGACCCCTCCACTTT
TRBV5-1,TRBJ1-2,NA,few,CASSLADRGGGYTF,TGCGCCAGCAGCTTGGCCGACCGGGGGGGTGGCTACACCTTC
TRBV9,TRBJ2-5,TRBD2,NA,CASSVEARGGHYETQYF,TGTGCCAGCAGCGTAGAAGCGCGGGGGGGCCATTACGAGACCCAGTACTTC
TRBV5-4,TRBJ2-1,TRBD2,NA,CASSLAGGLNEQFF,TGTGCCAGCAGCTTAGCGGGGGGGCTGAATGAGCAGTTCTTC
TRBV7-8,TRBJ1-1,NA,NA,CASSPGGYGTEAFF,TGTGCCAGCAGCCCCGGGGGGTACGGCACTGAAGCTTTCTTT
TRBV9,TRBJ2-4,NA,NA,CASSPRNDGTDIQYF,TGTGCCAGCAGCCCCCGAAACGATGGCACCGACATTCAGTACTTC
TRBV11-2,TRBJ1-1,NA,NA,CASSLNLNTEAFF,TGTGCCAGCAGCTTAAATCTAAACACTGAAGCTTTCTTT
TRBV19,TRBJ1-5,TRBD1,few,CASSKGQGPQPQHF,TGTGCCAGTAGTAAGGGACAGGGTCCTCAGCCCCAGCATTTT
TRBV25-1,TRBJ2-1,NA,once,CASSGLTVWQFF,TGTGCCAGCAGTGGTCTGACAGTCTGGCAGTTCTTC
TRBV27,TRBJ1-1,NA,NA,CASSLIPGSLEAFF,TGTGCCAGCAGTTTAATCCCCGGGTCCCTTGAAGCTTTCTTT
TRBV4-1,TRBJ2-3,TRBD2,NA,CASRASGGGGEGRTDTQYF,TGCGCCAGCAGGGCTAGCGGGGGGGGCGGGGAAGGTCGCACAGATACGCAGTATTTT
TRBV10-3,TRBJ1-1,NA,NA,CAISDGRYTEAFF,TGTGCCATCAGTGACGGTCGATACACTGAAGCTTTCTTT
TRBV3-1/TRBV3-2,TRBJ1-1,TRBD1,NA,CASSQVTGDTEAFF,TGTGCCAGCAGCCAAGTCACAGGGGACACTGAAGCTTTCTTT
TRBV7-9,TRBJ2-7,TRBD1,NA,CASSLARGTGNEQYF,TGTGCCAGCAGCTTAGCGCGTGGGACAGGAAACGAGCAGTACTTC
TRBV5-4,TRBJ2-7,TRBD2,NA,CASSHASGRTTYEQYF,TGTGCCAGCAGCCATGCTAGCGGGAGGACCACCTACGAGCAGTACTTC
TRBV7-9,TRBJ2-7,TRBD1,NA,CASRPGTGQYEQYF,TGTGCCAGTCGCCCCGGGACAGGACAATACGAGCAGTACTTC
TRBV4-1,TRBJ2-3,TRBD1,NA,CASSPGTGGATDTQYF,TGCGCCAGCAGCCCGGGGACAGGGGGCGCCACAGATACGCAGTATTTT
TRBV9,TRBJ1-3,NA,NA,CASSVGTASGNTIYF,TGTGCCAGCAGCGTAGGAACAGCCTCTGGAAACACCATATATTTT
TRBV30,TRBJ2-5,NA,NA,CAWSVVGAQETQYF,TGTGCCTGGAGTGTTGTAGGAGCCCAAGAGACCCAGTACTTC
TRBV21-1,TRBJ2-2,NA,NA,CASSKSRVVGRGAYTGELFF,NA
TRBV28,TRBJ1-2,NA,few,CASRESGGYTF,TGTGCCAGCAGGGAATCGGGAGGCTACACCTTC
TRBV19,TRBJ1-3,TRBD1,NA,CASSPGTGAGNTIYF,TGTGCCAGTAGTCCGGGGACAGGGGCCGGAAACACCATATATTTT
TRBV5-1,TRBJ2-3,TRBD2,once,CASSLDAGGADTQYF,TGCGCCAGCAGCTTGGATGCGGGGGGCGCAGATACGCAGTATTTT
TRBV7-3,TRBJ1-1,NA,NA,CASSPQGQNTEAFF,TGTGCCAGCAGCCCCCAGGGGCAGAACACTGAAGCTTTCTTT
TRBV2,TRBJ2-2,TRBD2,NA,CASSVPGLGKTGELFF,TGTGCCAGCAGTGTACCGGGACTAGGAAAGACCGGGGAGCTGTTTTTT
TRBV9,TRBJ2-2,NA,NA,CASSVRYRNTGELFF,TGTGCCAGCAGCGTCAGGTATCGGAACACCGGGGAGCTGTTTTTT
TRBV9,TRBJ1-4,TRBD1,once,CASSPPTGSHEKLFF,TGTGCCAGCAGCCCCCCGACAGGGTCGCATGAAAAACTGTTTTTT